The next 32 T cell receptor beta chains were all read from a single sample in a study of ipilimumab plus nivolumab after autologous stem cell transplantation. Sequencing used immunoSEQ multiplex PCR; TCRdb keeps in-frame clones, though not all of them. Counted here are some 24,000 clones, 70% to 90% occurring once; the ten biggest clones make up less than 5.5%. This specimen consisted of PBMCs, obtained in a trial of ipilimumab plus nivolumab as post-transplant consolidation. These receptors originate from a male donor with diffuse large B-cell lymphoma.

The CDR3 loop is CASSPDREREQYF. CDR3 coding DNA: TGTGCCAGCTCCCCCGACAGGGAACGCGAGCAGTACTTC. The J gene is TRBJ2-7, the V gene TRBV18; 7 nucleotides line up with TRBD1. This CDR3 is 13 amino acids long. V dropped 6 bases and J dropped 6; count of bases not matched to a gene: 8. Germline CDR1 KGHSH, CDR2 LQKENI.

Here the CDR3 reads CASSLAGTGKQFF. DNA for the CDR3: TGTGCCAGCAGCTTAGCCGGGACGGGCAAGCAGTTCTTC. This chain links TRBV5-4 with TRBJ2-1; D might be TRBD1 or TRBD2, each matching 5 bases. The CDR3 is 13 amino acids. The V gene lost 2 bases and the J gene lost 11 bases, with 14 bases spanning the gap. CDR1 and CDR2 (germline): SGHNT, YYREEE (reference sequence). Variable domain in full (rest from reference TRBV5-4 and TRBJ2-1): ETGVTQSPTHLIKTRGQQVTLRCSSQSGHNTVSWYQQALGQGPQFIFQYYREEENGRGNFPPRFSGLQFPNYSSELNVNALELDDSALYLCASSLAGTGKQFFGPGTRLTVL.

CDR3 DNA sequence: TGTGCCAGCAGTGGCCGGGACAGGGAACCTGAAGCTTTCTTT. It codes for CASSGRDREPEAFF. The chain combines TRBV6-1 with TRBJ1-1, with 9 bases matching TRBD1. The CDR3 length is 14 residues. The germline gives CDR1 MNHNS, CDR2 SASEGT. Germline trimming cut 4 bases from V and 6 bases from J; bases unmatched to any gene: 6.

The gene calls are TRBV6-4 and TRBJ2-7, with 9 positions matching TRBD1. Germline CDR1 is MRHNA and CDR2 is SNTAGT. J gave up 1 base and V 2 bases, and 9 bases lay outside the gene matches. CDR3 length: 17 residues. The CDR3: CASSDRRRTGESYEQYF. In nucleotides, the CDR3 is TGTGCCAGCAGTGACCGAAGGAGGACAGGGGAATCCTACGAGCAGTACTTC.

This CDR3 reads CASSLNPPGGELFF. The CDR3 DNA follows: TGTGCCAGCAGTTTGAATCCCCCAGGCGGGGAGCTGTTTTTT. V and J are TRBV27 and TRBJ2-2; D is undetermined. This CDR3 spans 14 amino acids. Germline V gene data show CDR1 as MNHEY and CDR2 as SMNVEV (reference sequence). The ends were cut back, 3 bases at V and 7 bases at J, with 12 bases in the middle.

The V call is TRBV19, the J call TRBJ2-3, with a tentative D call TRBD2 (6 bases). Per germline, CDR1 LNHDA and CDR2 SQIVND (reference sequence). The CDR3 runs 14 residues. Trimming shortened V by 5 bases and J by 4 bases, and 13 bases separated the two germline ends. This chain's CDR3 is CASSLLAPPDTQYF. CDR3 nucleotides: TGTGCCAGTAGTCTACTAGCTCCGCCAGATACGCAGTATTTT.

The DNA of the CDR3 is TGTGCCAGCTCACCGTCTCTACCGGGACAGGACGCTACTGGCTACACCTTC. It translates to CASSPSLPGQDATGYTF. The chain is built from TRBV18 and TRBJ1-2, with 8 positions matching TRBD1. The germline gives CDR1 KGHSH, CDR2 LQKENI. The trim removed 3 bases at V and 7 bases at J, leaving 16 bases unmatched. The CDR3 is 17 residues long.

V gene TRBV11-2 combines with J gene TRBJ1-2; 9 nucleotides agree with TRBD1. Per the germline V gene, CDR1 is SGHAT and CDR2 is FQNNGV. The CDR3 is 14 amino acids. V dropped 5 bases and J dropped 4; count of bases not matched to a gene: 5. The DNA of the CDR3 is TGTGCCAGCAGCCCCCGGACAGGGGTCTATGGCTACACCTTC. Translation gives CASSPRTGVYGYTF.

Comments on this clone: The same CDR3 arises from other DNA sequences in this sample as well. The chain uses TRBV11-2 and TRBJ2-5; the D is unclear. Germline V CDR1 and CDR2: SGHAT, FQNNGV. CDR3 length: 11 residues. V lost 5 bases to trimming and J lost 2 bases, with 3 bases between them. CDR3 sequence reads: CASSLQETQYF. The CDR3 nucleotides read TGTGCCAGCAGCCTACAAGAGACCCAGTACTTC.

The chain combines TRBV20-1 with TRBJ2-7; D is uncertain. CDR3 length: 11 residues. Looked up from germline, CDR1 is DFQATT and CDR2 is SNEGSKA (reference sequence). Trimming took 3 bases from V and 5 from J, leaving 8 bases between them. CDR3 loop: CSASIAHEQYF. CDR3 nucleotides: TGCAGTGCTAGTATAGCTCACGAGCAGTACTTC.

V usage is TRBV19 and J usage is TRBJ2-2; tentative D call: TRBD1 (5 bases). V lost 7 bases to trimming and J lost 0 bases, with 6 bases between them. The CDR3 consists of 13 residues. Per germline, CDR1 LNHDA and CDR2 SQIVND (reference sequence). Here the CDR3 DNA reads TGTGCCAGTACCAGGGCGAACACCGGGGAGCTGTTTTTT. Protein product: CASTRANTGELFF.

This chain links TRBV5-6 with TRBJ1-6; possibly TRBD1 for D (5 bases). Trimming shortened V by 3 bases and J by 14 bases, and 18 bases separated the two germline ends. CDR3 size: 14 residues. The germline gives CDR1 SGHDT, CDR2 YYEEEE. Written as DNA, the CDR3 is TGTGCCAGCAGCTCCGGGACCCAATTTCGAGCCCTCCACTTT. It specifies CASSSGTQFRALHF.

The chain couples TRBV7-2 to TRBJ2-3; D gene unclear. The CDR3 extends over 15 amino acids. The germline V gene encodes CDR1 SGHTA and CDR2 FQGNSA. Trimming took off 0 bases at V and 3 bases at J, with 10 bases between the two ends. The CDR3 loop is CASSLAPRWTDTQYF. In nucleotides, the CDR3 is TGTGCCAGCAGCTTAGCGCCTAGGTGGACAGATACGCAGTATTTT. Full variable domain (outside the CDR3, taken from reference TRBV7-2 and TRBJ2-3): GAGVSQSPSNKVTEKGKDVELRCDPISGHTALYWYRQSLGQGLEFLIYFQGNSAPDKSGLPSDRFSAERTGGSVSTLTIQRTQQEDSAVYLCASSLAPRWTDTQYFGPGTRLTVL.

This clone has just one count. The V call is TRBV29-1, the J call TRBJ2-3; D remains unclear. V lost 5 bases to trimming and J lost 2 bases, with 11 bases between them. Per germline, CDR1 SQVTM and CDR2 ANQGSEA. The CDR3 length is 13 residues. The CDR3: CSVRRPLTDTQYF. In DNA, the CDR3 is TGCAGCGTTCGACGGCCCCTCACAGATACGCAGTATTTT.

V and J are TRBV5-1 and TRBJ1-5; weak D call: TRBD1 (6 bases). Trimming cost V 5 bases and J 7 bases, with 13 bases left between them. The CDR3 has 13 amino acids. CDR1 is SGHRS, CDR2 YFSETQ, per germline. The CDR3 spells CASSPGGAQPQHF. The CDR3, as DNA: TGCGCCAGCAGTCCTGGGGGGGCCCAGCCCCAGCATTTT.

This chain joins TRBV29-1 and TRBJ1-5; D remains unclear. The V and J ends lost 3 bases and 4 bases respectively, with 13 bases between them. Germline V gives CDR1 SQVTM, CDR2 ANQGSEA. CDR3 length: 14 amino acids. The CDR3 DNA follows: TGCAGCGTTGAGGCTCGGAGCCTTAATCAGCCCCAGCATTTT. Translation: CSVEARSLNQPQHF.

This chain connects TRBV6-1 to TRBJ2-5; TRBD2 is a possible D gene (6 bases). Germline CDR1 is MNHNS and CDR2 is SASEGT. The ends were cut back, 1 base at V and 5 bases at J, with 11 bases in the middle. The CDR3 extends over 14 amino acids. CDR3 in DNA: TGTGCCAGCAGTGAAGATCCTGGGAGGGAGACCCAGTACTTC. The encoded protein is CASSEDPGRETQYF.

V is TRBV6-6 and J is TRBJ2-7; no firm D call. Germline V lookup: CDR1 MNHNY, CDR2 SVGAGI (reference sequence). Trimming stripped 2 bases from V and 6 bases from J, with 11 bases between. The CDR3 spans 13 residues. The CDR3 coding sequence is TGTGCCAGCAGTTACAGGGAACGAGGCGAGCAGTACTTC. Protein: CASSYRERGEQYF.

The V gene is TRBV2, the J gene TRBJ2-2; D might be TRBD2 (5 bases). V lost 2 bases and J 11 bases, leaving 9 bases between the germline ends. The CDR3 length is 12 residues. Germline V gene lookup returns CDR1 SNHLY and CDR2 FYNNEI. The DNA for the CDR3 is TGTGCCAGCAGTGAATACCGGGGTGAGCTGTTTTTT. This codes for CASSEYRGELFF.

The chain has TRBV7-8 and TRBJ1-1, with D unclear. V was clipped by 5 bases and J by 5 bases, with 27 bases between them. The CDR3 length is 18 residues. CDR1 SGHVS and CDR2 FQNEAQ come from the germline V gene. The CDR3 reads CASSPQAEEGPSRTEAFF. DNA for the CDR3: TGTGCCAGCAGCCCCCAGGCTGAAGAGGGCCCCTCTCGGACTGAAGCTTTCTTT. The full variable domain, completed using reference TRBV7-8 and TRBJ1-1, is GAGVSQSPRYKVAKRGQDVALRCDPISGHVSLFWYQQALGQGPEFLTYFQNEAQLDKSGLPSDRFFAERPEGSVSTLKIQRTQQEDSAVYLCASSPQAEEGPSRTEAFFGQGTRLTVV.

The chain combines TRBV4-1 with TRBJ2-5; 8 nucleotides align to TRBD1. CDR3 size: 22 residues. V lost 1 base to trimming and J lost 1 base; unmatched junction nucleotides: 23. Germline V gene data show CDR1 as MGHRA and CDR2 as YSYEKL. CDR3 bases: TGCGCCAGCAGCCAAGCTCTCCCCCCTTTCGTAGTTGGGACAGGAGTCCAAGAGACCCAGTACTTC. Translating it yields CASSQALPPFVVGTGVQETQYF.

The chain is built from TRBV7-2 and TRBJ1-1, with D maybe TRBD1 (5 bases). The germline gives CDR1 SGHTA, CDR2 FQGNSA. This CDR3 contains 14 residues. The germline V and J ends were trimmed by 5 bases and 5 bases, with 15 bases remaining between them. The CDR3 nucleotides read TGTGCCAGCAGCACCCGGGGCAGTGGGACTGAAGCTTTCTTT. This codes for CASSTRGSGTEAFF.

A single count supports this clone. The chain combines TRBV7-2 with TRBJ2-3, with 8 positions matching TRBD2. This CDR3 region has 17 residues. Germline V gene data show CDR1 as SGHTA and CDR2 as FQGNSA. With V trimmed by 6 bases and J by 2 bases, 13 bases remained unmatched. The CDR3 is CASRKGVGGGNTDTQYF. The CDR3 region has the DNA TGTGCCAGCAGAAAGGGGGTCGGCGGGGGGAACACAGATACGCAGTATTTT.

V usage is TRBV5-6 and J usage is TRBJ1-5, with 7 bases aligning to TRBD1. The CDR3 is made up of 18 amino acids. The germline V gene encodes CDR1 SGHDT and CDR2 YYEEEE. The V gene end was trimmed by 4 bases and the J gene end by 0 bases; junction bases not matched to a gene: 13. For the CDR3, the DNA is TGTGCCAGCAGCACCCTGAAGTACGGGACAGCTAGCAATCAGCCCCAGCATTTT. Translated, it gives CASSTLKYGTASNQPQHF.

J is TRBJ1-4 and V is TRBV7-9; 7 nucleotides match TRBD1. The J segment lost 8 bases and the V segment lost 5 bases, leaving 11 bases of the junction unmatched. Germline CDR1 reads SEHNR; CDR2 reads FQNEAQ (reference sequence). The CDR3 extends over 15 amino acids. The CDR3 sequence: CASSREGAGEEKLFF. The CDR3 nucleotides read TGTGCCAGCAGCCGCGAGGGGGCAGGGGAGGAAAAACTGTTTTTT.

The chain joins TRBV6-1 to TRBJ2-2, with D perhaps matching TRBD2 (7 bases). In germline, CDR1 is MNHNS, CDR2 SASEGT. V lost 1 base to trimming and J lost 5 bases, with 14 bases between them. This CDR3 is 16 amino acids long. Here the CDR3 reads CASSEDGGLRTGELFF. DNA of the CDR3: TGTGCCAGCAGTGAAGACGGGGGGCTTCGGACCGGGGAGCTGTTTTTT.

CDR3 loop: CASGSLYGYTF. In nucleotides, the CDR3 is TGTGCCAGCGGGTCCTTGTATGGCTACACCTTC. The chain joins TRBV6-1 to TRBJ1-2; D ambiguous. The CDR3 is 11 residues long. The germline V gene encodes CDR1 MNHNS and CDR2 SASEGT. V was cut by 8 bases and J by 5 bases, with 9 bases left in between.

The chain is built from TRBV9 and TRBJ2-1; 8 nucleotides align to TRBD2. The junction had 4 bases not matched to a gene; V was cut back by 4 bases and J by 1 base. The germline V gene encodes CDR1 SGDLS and CDR2 YYNGEE. This CDR3 spans 15 amino acids. The DNA of the CDR3 is TGTGCCAGCAGCCCAACTAGCGGTTCCTACAATGAGCAGTTCTTC. Translation gives CASSPTSGSYNEQFF.

The chain links TRBV18 to TRBJ2-5, with D unclear. The CDR3 has 14 residues. The V gene's germline CDR1 is KGHSH and CDR2 LQKENI. Trimming stripped 2 bases from V and 4 bases from J, with 11 bases between. The CDR3 spells CASSPRWVAETQYF. CDR3 DNA: TGTGCCAGCTCACCAAGATGGGTAGCAGAGACCCAGTACTTC.

The chain joins TRBV29-1 to TRBJ2-1; 9 bases line up with TRBD2. V trimming: 3 bases; J trimming: 2 bases; junction bases outside the gene matches: 5. Germline lookup yields CDR1 SQVTM and CDR2 ANQGSEA. This CDR3 has 15 residues. CDR3 in amino acids: CSVEPAGGAYNEQFF. DNA of the CDR3: TGCAGCGTTGAGCCAGCGGGGGGTGCCTACAATGAGCAGTTCTTC.

The V gene is TRBV29-1, the J gene TRBJ1-1, with D perhaps TRBD1 (6 bases). The CDR3 is 13 residues long. CDR1 and CDR2 from the germline V gene are SQVTM and ANQGSEA. V dropped 4 bases and J dropped 4 bases, with 13 bases sitting between them. The CDR3 loop reads CSVGAGVGTEAFF. The DNA of the CDR3 is TGCAGCGTTGGGGCAGGGGTAGGCACTGAAGCTTTCTTT. The variable domain in full, completed from reference TRBV29-1 and TRBJ1-1, reads SAVISQKPSRDICQRGTSLTIQCQVDSQVTMMFWYRQQPGQSLTLIATANQGSEATYESGFVIDKFPISRPNLTFSTLTVSNMSPEDSSIYLCSVGAGVGTEAFFGQGTRLTVV.

CDR3 nucleotide sequence: TGTGCCAGCAGTGAAGGGCGGATCGAAACCAACACTGAAGCTTTCTTT. It encodes CASSEGRIETNTEAFF. The chain recombines TRBV2 with TRBJ1-1; D call uncertain. The germline V and J ends were trimmed by 1 base and 2 bases, with 14 bases remaining between them. Germline assignment: CDR1 SNHLY and CDR2 FYNNEI. This CDR3 spans 16 amino acids.